This T cell receptor beta chain was recorded in a study of blood T cell repertoires in COVID-19. The CDR3 sequence is 11 residues long. Unmatched junction bases numbered 3, after V lost 4 bases and J lost 10 bases. Germline CDR1 reads DFQATT; CDR2 reads SNEGSKA (reference sequence). The table came from immunoSEQ multiplex PCR; TCRdb's copy has only in-frame clones and leaves some out. In the table there are over 200,000 clones, 80% to 90% of which are singletons. The source of this sequence is a woman over 75 with active or convalescent COVID-19. The genes are TRBV20-1 and TRBJ2-1; 8 bases match TRBD2. The source material was peripheral blood. For the CDR3, the DNA is TGCAGTGCTACAGCGGGAGACGAGCAGTTCTTC. It encodes CSATAGDEQFF.